This TCR beta chain was documented in a study of T cell repertoires in cytomegalovirus infection. MiXCR was run by TCRdb on the reads, yielding one entry per CDR3 protein. In the table there are hundreds of thousands of distinct CDR3 sequences, around a third of which are singletons. CDR3 length: 16 amino acids. V gave up 0 bases and J gave up 0 bases, with 12 bases separating them. The germline CDR1 and CDR2 sequences are DFQATT and SNEGSKA (reference sequence). As for this clonotype: Its antigen is still unknown.

This sample comprised cultured CD8+ T cells from PBMCs, obtained from culture after CMV antigen stimulation. This sequence joins TRBV20-1 and TRBJ2-1, with D possibly being TRBD1 or TRBD2 (6 bases each). This receptor was identified in a human donor in good health (CMV status not recorded). Some clones in this sample may be carry-over from other donors' samples. CDR3 residues: CSARDQEGDSYNEQFF. In nucleotides, the CDR3 is TGCAGTGCTAGAGATCAGGAGGGGGACTCCTACAATGAGCAGTTCTTC.